What follows describes a single T cell receptor beta chain. This sample is part of a study of blood T cell repertoires in COVID-19. Across the study: Samples of COVID-19 (acute and convalescent) were obtained from the United States, Italy and Spain.

In the original analysis: The authors estimated nucleated cell counts from reference gene primer amplification. Data came from immunoSEQ multiplex PCR; TCRdb stores just in-frame clones and leaves some out. Clone size and V and J calls were adopted from that table, with D and trimming inferred from the DNA. The sample yields approximately 440,000 clones, 88% seen once. The germline gives CDR1 GTSNPN, CDR2 SVGIG (reference sequence). Trimming shortened V by 0 bases and J by 7 bases, and 6 bases separated the two germline ends. The CDR3 runs 11 residues. The clonotype originates from a woman between 45 and 60 years old with COVID-19, enrolled during active disease. The chain uses TRBV30 and TRBJ1-2, with D unclear. Sequences were obtained from peripheral blood. The CDR3 DNA reads TGTGCCTGGAGTGTACTAGGTGGCTACACCTTC. It yields the protein CAWSVLGGYTF.